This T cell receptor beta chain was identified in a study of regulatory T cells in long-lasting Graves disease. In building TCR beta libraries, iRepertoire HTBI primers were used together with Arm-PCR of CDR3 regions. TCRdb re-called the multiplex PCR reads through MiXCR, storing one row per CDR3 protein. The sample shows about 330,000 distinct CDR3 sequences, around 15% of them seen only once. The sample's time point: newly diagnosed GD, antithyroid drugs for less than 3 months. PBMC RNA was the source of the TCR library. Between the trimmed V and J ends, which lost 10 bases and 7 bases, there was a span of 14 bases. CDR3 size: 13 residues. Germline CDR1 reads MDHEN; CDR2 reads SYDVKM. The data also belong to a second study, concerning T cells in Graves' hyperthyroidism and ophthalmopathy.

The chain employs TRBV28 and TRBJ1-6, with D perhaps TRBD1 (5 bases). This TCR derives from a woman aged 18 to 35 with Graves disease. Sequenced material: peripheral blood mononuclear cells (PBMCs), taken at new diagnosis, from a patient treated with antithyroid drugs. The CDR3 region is CATEQGNNSPLHF. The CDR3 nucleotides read TGTGCCACCGAGCAGGGAAACAATTCACCCCTCCACTTT.